The T cell receptor (beta chain) described here comes from a study of T cells in Graves' hyperthyroidism and ophthalmopathy. Study information: Peripheral blood sampling occurred at initial diagnosis, before any treatment. Study results and caveats: Expanded thyroid clonotypes (above 0.001) were mostly also found in blood.

Those with hyperthyroidism were 18 to 65 years old, newly diagnosed, and ill for under 2 months. This CDR3 is built from 15 residues. Trimming removed 0 bases at V and 7 bases at J, with 16 bases between. Germline CDR1 is DFQATT and CDR2 is SNEGSKA (reference sequence). The sample holds many counts of this clonotype. The antigen remains undetermined. RNA transcripts gave rise to amplified TCR beta CDR3 regions. Primed by the HTBI set, a first-round RT-PCR was run on the TCR CDR3. TCRdb re-derived calls from the multiplex PCR reads in MiXCR, one entry per CDR3 protein. Among approximately 590,000 distinct CDR3 sequences, 15% to 18% were seen once, and the ten largest hold under 7.5%.

The V call is TRBV20-1, the J call TRBJ2-1; either TRBD1 or TRBD2 may supply D (5 bases each). The receptor was derived from a woman in her 30s with Graves' hyperthyroidism. Sequences were obtained from blood. CDR3 nucleotides: TGCAGTGCTAGAGAGGTCAGGGAAACTAGGAATGAGCAGTTCTTC. This translates into CSAREVRETRNEQFF.